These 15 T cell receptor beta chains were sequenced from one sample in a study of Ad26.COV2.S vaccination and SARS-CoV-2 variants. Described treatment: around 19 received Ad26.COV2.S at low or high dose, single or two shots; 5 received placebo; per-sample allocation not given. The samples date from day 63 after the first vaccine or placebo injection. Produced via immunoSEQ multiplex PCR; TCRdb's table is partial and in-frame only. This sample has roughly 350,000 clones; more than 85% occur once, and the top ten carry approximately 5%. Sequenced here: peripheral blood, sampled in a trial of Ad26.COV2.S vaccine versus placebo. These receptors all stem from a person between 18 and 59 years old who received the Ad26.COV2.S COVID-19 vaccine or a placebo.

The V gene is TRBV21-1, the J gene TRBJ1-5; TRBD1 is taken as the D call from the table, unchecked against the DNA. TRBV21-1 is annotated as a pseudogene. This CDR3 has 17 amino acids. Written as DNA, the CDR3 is TGTGCCAGCAGCCTAAGCGGCGTCCGGGACAAGTATCAGCCCCAGCATTTT. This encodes CASSLSGVRDKYQPQHF.

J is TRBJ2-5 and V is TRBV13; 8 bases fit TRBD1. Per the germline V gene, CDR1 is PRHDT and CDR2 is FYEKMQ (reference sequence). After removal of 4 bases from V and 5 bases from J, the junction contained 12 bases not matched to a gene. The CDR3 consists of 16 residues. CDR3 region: CASSSSPRGQRETQYF. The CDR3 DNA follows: TGTGCCAGCAGCTCCAGCCCCAGGGGGCAGAGGGAGACCCAGTACTTC.

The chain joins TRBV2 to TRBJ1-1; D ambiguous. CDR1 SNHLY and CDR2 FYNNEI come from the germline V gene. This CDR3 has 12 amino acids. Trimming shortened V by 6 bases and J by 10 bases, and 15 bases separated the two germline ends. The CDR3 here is CASSDSGIGAFF. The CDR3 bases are TGTGCCAGCAGCGACTCGGGGATTGGAGCTTTCTTT.

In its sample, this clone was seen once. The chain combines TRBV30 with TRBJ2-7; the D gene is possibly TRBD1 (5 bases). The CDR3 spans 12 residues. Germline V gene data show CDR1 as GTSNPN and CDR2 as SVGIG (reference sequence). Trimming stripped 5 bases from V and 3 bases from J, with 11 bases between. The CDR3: CAWGDRRYEQYF. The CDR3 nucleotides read TGTGCCTGGGGAGACAGACGCTACGAGCAGTACTTC.

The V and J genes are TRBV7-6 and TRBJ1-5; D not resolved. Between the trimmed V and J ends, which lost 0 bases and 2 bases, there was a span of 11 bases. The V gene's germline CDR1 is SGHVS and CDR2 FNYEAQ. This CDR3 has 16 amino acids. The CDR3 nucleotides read TGTGCCAGCAGCTTAGCGGGCGGGGTTGGCAATCAGCCCCAGCATTTT. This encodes CASSLAGGVGNQPQHF. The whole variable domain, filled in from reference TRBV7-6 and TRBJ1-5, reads GAGVSQSPRYKVTKRGQDVALRCDPISGHVSLYWYRQALGQGPEFLTYFNYEAQQDKSGLPNDRFSAERPEGSISTLTIQRTEQRDSAMYRCASSLAGGVGNQPQHFGDGTRLSIL.

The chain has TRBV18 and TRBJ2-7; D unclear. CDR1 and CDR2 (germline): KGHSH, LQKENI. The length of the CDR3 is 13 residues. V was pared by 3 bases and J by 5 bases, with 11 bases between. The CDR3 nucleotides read TGTGCCAGCTCACCCCTCTTGGGAAACGAGCAGTACTTC. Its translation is CASSPLLGNEQYF.

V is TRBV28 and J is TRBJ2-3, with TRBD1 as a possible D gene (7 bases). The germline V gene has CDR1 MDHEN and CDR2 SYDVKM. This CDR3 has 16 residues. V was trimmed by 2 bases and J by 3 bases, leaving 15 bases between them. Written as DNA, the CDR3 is TGTGCCAGCAGTTTAGAGAGGGGGCGGGGTACAGATACGCAGTATTTT. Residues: CASSLERGRGTDTQYF.

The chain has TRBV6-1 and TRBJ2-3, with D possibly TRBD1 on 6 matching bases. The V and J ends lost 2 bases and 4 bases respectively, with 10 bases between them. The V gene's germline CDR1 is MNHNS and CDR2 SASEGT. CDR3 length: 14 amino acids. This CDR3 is CASSERQAADTQYF. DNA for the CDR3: TGTGCCAGCAGTGAAAGACAGGCGGCAGATACGCAGTATTTT.

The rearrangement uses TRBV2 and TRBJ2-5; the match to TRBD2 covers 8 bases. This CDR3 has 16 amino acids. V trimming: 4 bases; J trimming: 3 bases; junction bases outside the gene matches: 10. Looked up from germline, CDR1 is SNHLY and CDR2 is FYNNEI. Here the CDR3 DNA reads TGTGCCAGCAGTGGAGCCCCAGCGGGAGTAGAAGAGACCCAGTACTTC. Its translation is CASSGAPAGVEETQYF. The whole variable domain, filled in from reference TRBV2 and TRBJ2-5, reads EPEVTQTPSHQVTQMGQEVILRCVPISNHLYFYWYRQILGQKVEFLVSFYNNEISEKSEIFDDQFSVERPDGSNFTLKIRSTKLEDSAMYFCASSGAPAGVEETQYFGPGTRLLVL.

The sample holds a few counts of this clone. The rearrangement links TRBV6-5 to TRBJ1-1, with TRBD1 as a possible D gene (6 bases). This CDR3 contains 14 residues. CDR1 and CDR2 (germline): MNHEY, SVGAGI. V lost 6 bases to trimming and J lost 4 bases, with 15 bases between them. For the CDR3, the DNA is TGTGCCAGCAGGGACAGAACAGAGATCACTGAAGCTTTCTTT. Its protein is CASRDRTEITEAFF.

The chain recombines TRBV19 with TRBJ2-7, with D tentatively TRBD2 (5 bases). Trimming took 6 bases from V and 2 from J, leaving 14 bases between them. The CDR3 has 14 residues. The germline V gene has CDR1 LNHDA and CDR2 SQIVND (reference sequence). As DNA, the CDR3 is TGTGCCAGTAGATCGGTCAGCGGTCCCTACGAGCAGTACTTC. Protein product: CASRSVSGPYEQYF.

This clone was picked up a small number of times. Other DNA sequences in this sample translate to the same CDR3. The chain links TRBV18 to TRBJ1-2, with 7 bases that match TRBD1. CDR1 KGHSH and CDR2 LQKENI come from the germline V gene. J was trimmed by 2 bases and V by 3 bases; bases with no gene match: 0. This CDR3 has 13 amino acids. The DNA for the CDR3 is TGTGCCAGCTCACCGGACAGGAACTATGGCTACACCTTC. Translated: CASSPDRNYGYTF.

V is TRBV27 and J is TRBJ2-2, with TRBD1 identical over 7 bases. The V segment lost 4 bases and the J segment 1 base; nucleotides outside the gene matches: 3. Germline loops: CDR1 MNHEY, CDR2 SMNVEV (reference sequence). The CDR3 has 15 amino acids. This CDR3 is CASSWTGENTGELFF. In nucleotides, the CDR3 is TGTGCCAGCAGTTGGACAGGAGAGAACACCGGGGAGCTGTTTTTT.

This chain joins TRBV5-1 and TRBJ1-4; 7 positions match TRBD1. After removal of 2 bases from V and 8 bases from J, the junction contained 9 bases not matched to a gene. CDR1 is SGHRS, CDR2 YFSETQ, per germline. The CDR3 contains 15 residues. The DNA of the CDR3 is TGCGCCAGCAGCTTAATCCCCGCGACAGGGGAAAAACTGTTTTTT. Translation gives CASSLIPATGEKLFF.

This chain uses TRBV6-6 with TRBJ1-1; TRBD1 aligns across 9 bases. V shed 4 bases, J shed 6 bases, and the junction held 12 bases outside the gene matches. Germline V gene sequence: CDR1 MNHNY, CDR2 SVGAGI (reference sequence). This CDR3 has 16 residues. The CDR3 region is CASSSGTGMWVSEAFF. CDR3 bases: TGTGCCAGCAGTTCCGGGACAGGGATGTGGGTATCTGAAGCTTTCTTT.